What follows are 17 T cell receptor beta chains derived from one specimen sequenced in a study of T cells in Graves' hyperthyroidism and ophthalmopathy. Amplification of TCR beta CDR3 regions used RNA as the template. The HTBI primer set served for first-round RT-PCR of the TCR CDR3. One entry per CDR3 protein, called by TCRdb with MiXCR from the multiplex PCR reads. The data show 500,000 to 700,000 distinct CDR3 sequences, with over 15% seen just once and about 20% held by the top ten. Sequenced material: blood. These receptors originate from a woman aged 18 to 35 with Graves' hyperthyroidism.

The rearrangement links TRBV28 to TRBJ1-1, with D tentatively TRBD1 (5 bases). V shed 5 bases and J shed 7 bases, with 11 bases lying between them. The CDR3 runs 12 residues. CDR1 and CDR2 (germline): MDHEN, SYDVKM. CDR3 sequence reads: CASSRGTGEAFF. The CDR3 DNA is TGTGCCAGCAGTCGGGGGACGGGTGAAGCTTTCTTT.

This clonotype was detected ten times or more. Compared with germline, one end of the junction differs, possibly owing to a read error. The CDR3 DNA follows: TGTGCTTGGAGGGACAGGGGCCAACATCAGCCCCAGCATTTT. This sequence encodes CAWRDRGQHQPQHF. The chain uses TRBV30 and TRBJ1-5, with 10 nucleotides matching TRBD1. The CDR3 has 14 residues. Germline CDR1 GTSNPN, CDR2 SVGIG (reference sequence).

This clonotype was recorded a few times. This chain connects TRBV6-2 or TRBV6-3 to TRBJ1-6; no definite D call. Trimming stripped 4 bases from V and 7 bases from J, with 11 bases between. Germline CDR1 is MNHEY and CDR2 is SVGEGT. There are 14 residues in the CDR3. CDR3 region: CASSSTPPNSPLHF. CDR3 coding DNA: TGTGCCAGCAGTTCCACACCCCCCAATTCACCCCTCCACTTT.

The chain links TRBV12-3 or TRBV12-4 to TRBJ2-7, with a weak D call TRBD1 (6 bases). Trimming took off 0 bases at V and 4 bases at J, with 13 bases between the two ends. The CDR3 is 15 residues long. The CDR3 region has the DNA TGTGCCAGCAGTTTAGCGGTGGGGGCGCGGTACGAGCAGTACTTC. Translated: CASSLAVGARYEQYF.

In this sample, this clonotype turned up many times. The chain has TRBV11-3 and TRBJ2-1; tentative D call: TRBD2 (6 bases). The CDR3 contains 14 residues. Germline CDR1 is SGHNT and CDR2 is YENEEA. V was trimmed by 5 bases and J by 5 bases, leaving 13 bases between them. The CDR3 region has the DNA TGTGCCAGCAGCGACCGGGACTCTAACAATGAGCAGTTCTTC. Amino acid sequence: CASSDRDSNNEQFF. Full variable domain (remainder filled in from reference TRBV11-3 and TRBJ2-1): EAGVVQSPRYKIIEKKQPVAFWCNPISGHNTLYWYLQNLGQGPELLIRYENEEAVDDSQLPKDRFSAERLKGVDSTLKIQPAELGDSAVYLCASSDRDSNNEQFFGPGTRLTVL.

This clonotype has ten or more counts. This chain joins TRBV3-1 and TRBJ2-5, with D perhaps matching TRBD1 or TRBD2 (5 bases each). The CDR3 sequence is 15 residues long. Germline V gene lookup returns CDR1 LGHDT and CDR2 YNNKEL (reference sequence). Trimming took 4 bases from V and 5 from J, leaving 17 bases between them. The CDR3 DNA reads TGTGCCAGCAGCCCCCAGGGAGTTGCTGTGGAGACCCAGTACTTC. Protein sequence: CASSPQGVAVETQYF.

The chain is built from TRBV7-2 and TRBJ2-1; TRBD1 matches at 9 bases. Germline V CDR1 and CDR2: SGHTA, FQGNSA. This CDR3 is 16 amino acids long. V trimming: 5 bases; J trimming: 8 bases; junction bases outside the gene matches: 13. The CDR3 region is CASSLVGTGKLHEQFF. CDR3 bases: TGTGCCAGCAGCCTAGTGGGGACAGGGAAACTCCATGAGCAGTTCTTC.

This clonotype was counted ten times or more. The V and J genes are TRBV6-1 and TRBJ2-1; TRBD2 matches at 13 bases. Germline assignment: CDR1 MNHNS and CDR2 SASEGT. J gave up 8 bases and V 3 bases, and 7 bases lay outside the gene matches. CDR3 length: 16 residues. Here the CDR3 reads CASSDGTSGKGDEQFF. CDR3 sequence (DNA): TGTGCCAGCAGTGACGGGACTAGCGGGAAGGGCGATGAGCAGTTCTTC.

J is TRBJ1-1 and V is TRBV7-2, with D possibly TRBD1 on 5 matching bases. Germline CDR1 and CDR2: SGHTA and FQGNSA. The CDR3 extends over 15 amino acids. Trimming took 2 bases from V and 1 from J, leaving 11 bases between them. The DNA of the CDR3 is TGTGCCAGCAGCTTATTAATAGGGGCGAACACTGAAGCTTTCTTT. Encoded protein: CASSLLIGANTEAFF.

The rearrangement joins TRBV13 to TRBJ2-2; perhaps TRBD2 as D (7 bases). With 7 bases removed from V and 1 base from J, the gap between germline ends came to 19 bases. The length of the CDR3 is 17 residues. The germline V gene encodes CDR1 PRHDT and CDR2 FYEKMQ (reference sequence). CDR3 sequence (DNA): TGTGCCAGCATGCGGAATGGGGGGGCCGGGAACACCGGGGAGCTGTTTTTT. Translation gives CASMRNGGAGNTGELFF.

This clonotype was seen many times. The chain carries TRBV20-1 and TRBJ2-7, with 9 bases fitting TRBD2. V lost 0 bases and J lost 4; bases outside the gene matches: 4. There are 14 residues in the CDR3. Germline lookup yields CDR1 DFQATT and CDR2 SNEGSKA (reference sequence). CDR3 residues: CSARDLAGRYEQYF. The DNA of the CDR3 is TGCAGTGCTAGAGATCTAGCGGGGAGATACGAGCAGTACTTC.

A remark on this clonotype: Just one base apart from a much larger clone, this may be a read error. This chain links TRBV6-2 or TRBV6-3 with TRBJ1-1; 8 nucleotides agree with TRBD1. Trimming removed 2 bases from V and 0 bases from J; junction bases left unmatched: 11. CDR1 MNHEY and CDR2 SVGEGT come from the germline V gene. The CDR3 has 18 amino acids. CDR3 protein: CASSYPLTGALMNTEAFF. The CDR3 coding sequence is TGTGCCAGCAGTTACCCCTTGACAGGGGCGCTGATGAACACTGAAGCTTTCTTT.

For the CDR3, the DNA is TGTGCCAGCAGGAGACTAGCGGGGGGCGGCACAGATACGCAGTATTTT. It is translated as CASRRLAGGGTDTQYF. The rearrangement joins TRBV2 to TRBJ2-3; 13 bases fit TRBD2. J gave up 1 base and V 6 bases, and 4 bases lay outside the gene matches. Looked up from germline, CDR1 is SNHLY and CDR2 is FYNNEI. The CDR3 runs 16 residues.

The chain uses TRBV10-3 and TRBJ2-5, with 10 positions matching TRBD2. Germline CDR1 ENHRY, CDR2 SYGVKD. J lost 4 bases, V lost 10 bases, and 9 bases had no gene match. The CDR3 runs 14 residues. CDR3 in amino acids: CATRGTSAGETQYF. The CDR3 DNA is TGTGCCACCCGGGGGACTAGCGCCGGAGAGACCCAGTACTTC.

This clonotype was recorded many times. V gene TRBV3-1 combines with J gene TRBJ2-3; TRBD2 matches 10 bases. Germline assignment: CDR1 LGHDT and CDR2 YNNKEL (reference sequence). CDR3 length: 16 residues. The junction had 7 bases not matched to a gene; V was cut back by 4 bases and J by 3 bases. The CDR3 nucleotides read TGTGCCAGCAGCCCACTGAGCGGGAGGGAGACAGATACGCAGTATTTT. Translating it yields CASSPLSGRETDTQYF.

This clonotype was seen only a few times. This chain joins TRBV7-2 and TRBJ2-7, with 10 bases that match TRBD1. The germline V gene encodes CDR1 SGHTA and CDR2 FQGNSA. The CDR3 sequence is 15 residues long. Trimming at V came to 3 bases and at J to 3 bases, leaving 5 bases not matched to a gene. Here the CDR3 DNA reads TGTGCCAGCAGCTTTGAGAGGACAGGGGGCTACGAGCAGTACTTC. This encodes CASSFERTGGYEQYF.

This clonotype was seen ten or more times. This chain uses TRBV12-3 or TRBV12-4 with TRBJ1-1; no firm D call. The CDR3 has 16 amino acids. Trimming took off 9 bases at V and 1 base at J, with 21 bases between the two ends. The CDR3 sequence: CASSNPRRSPNTEAFF. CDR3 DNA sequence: TGTGCCAGTAGCAATCCCCGGAGGTCTCCGAACACTGAAGCTTTCTTT.